These T cell receptor beta chains were read from a single sample in a study of shared clonotypes between healthy human individuals. The method was immunoSEQ multiplex PCR; TCRdb's version includes in-frame clones alone and lacks a portion of them. The table has 450,000 to 500,000 clones, approximately 79% seen once. Sequencing was carried out using PBMCs. The receptor set was obtained from a woman aged 40 to 50 in good health. Some clones in this sample may be carry-over from other donors' samples. Both conserved end residues are part of each CDR3. The D gene is left open where the match is weak. Only some rows state a clone size, as once, few, many or a class for expanded clones.

TRBV6-6	NA	TRBJ2-7	NA	TGTGCCAGCAGCAGAGGGGGGGAGGTCGAGCAGTACTTC	CASSRGGEVEQYF
TRBV30	once	TRBJ2-7	NA	TGTGCCTGGAGTCGAAGGCCCACCTACGAGCAGTACTTC	CAWSRRPTYEQYF
TRBV5-1	NA	TRBJ2-1	TRBD2	TGCGCCAGCAGCTTTAGCGGGTCCCACAATGAGCAGTTCTTC	CASSFSGSHNEQFF
TRBV6-5	once	TRBJ2-5	NA	TGTGCCAGCAGTTACTCGACTCCCGGGGCGGGCGAGACCCAGTACTTC	CASSYSTPGAGETQYF
TRBV5-1	NA	TRBJ2-3	NA	TGCGCCAGCAGCTTGGTGGGGAGGAGCACAGATACGCAGTATTTT	CASSLVGRSTDTQYF
TRBV7-7	NA	TRBJ2-5	NA	TGTGCTAGCAGCGCGACAGGGAGGGGGGAGACCCAGTACTTC	CASSATGRGETQYF
TRBV7-9	NA	TRBJ1-6	NA	TGTGCCAGCAGGCCGGGAGGATCGGTCGGGTCACCCCTCCACTTT	CASRPGGSVGSPLHF
TRBV7-3	NA	TRBJ2-1	TRBD2	TGTGCCAGCAGCCCCGGACTAGCGGATCCCTCCTACAATGAGCAGTTCTTC	CASSPGLADPSYNEQFF
TRBV11-1	NA	TRBJ2-7	NA	TGTGCCAGCAGCTTTCGGTCAATCAGCTTGACCTACGAGCAGTACTTC	CASSFRSISLTYEQYF
TRBV29-1	many	TRBJ1-2	NA	TGCAGCGTTGTAAAGGGCTACACCTTC	CSVVKGYTF
TRBV6-5	once	TRBJ1-4	NA	TGTGCCAGCAGGAGGCACAGGGATACTAATGAAAAACTGTTTTTT	CASRRHRDTNEKLFF
TRBV18	NA	TRBJ2-5	TRBD2	TGTGCCAGCTCACCCACTACCTTGTACGCGGGAGGTGAGACCCAGTACTTC	CASSPTTLYAGGETQYF
TRBV2	NA	TRBJ1-6	NA	TGTGCCAGCAGTGAGGGCAGGGTGGGCTCACCCCTCCACTTT	CASSEGRVGSPLHF
TRBV4-2	once	TRBJ2-1	TRBD2	TGTGCCAGCAGCCACGGCGGACTAGCGCCCAACAATGAGCAGTTCTTC	CASSHGGLAPNNEQFF
TRBV5-6	NA	TRBJ1-1	TRBD1	TGTGCCAGCAGCTCTTTTAGGACAGGGGGCACTGAAGCTTTCTTT	CASSSFRTGGTEAFF
TRBV11-3	NA	TRBJ2-1	NA	TGTGCCAGCAGCTTAGATGGGGAGGTGGGAGAGCAGTTCTTC	CASSLDGEVGEQFF
TRBV5-4	NA	TRBJ2-1	TRBD2	TGTGCCAGCAGCGGAAACGCGGGAGGGCCTTACAATGAGCAGTTCTTC	CASSGNAGGPYNEQFF
TRBV2	NA	TRBJ1-1	TRBD1	TGTGCCAGCGGATGGGACAGAAGCACTGAAGCTTTCTTT	CASGWDRSTEAFF
TRBV2	NA	TRBJ1-5	NA	TGTGCCAGCAGTGGGCAGGTTCTCTATCAGCCCCAGCATTTT	CASSGQVLYQPQHF
TRBV28	once	TRBJ1-2	NA	TGTGCCAGCAGACAGACGGCCACCCGGTCTGGCTACACCTTC	CASRQTATRSGYTF
TRBV19	few	TRBJ2-2	NA	TGTGCCAGTAGACCAGGCACCGGGGAGCTGTTTTTT	CASRPGTGELFF
TRBV6-1	once	TRBJ1-2	NA	TGTGCCAGCACCGCCGGAGGGGTACTCGGCTACACCTTC	CASTAGGVLGYTF
TRBV27	NA	TRBJ2-7	TRBD1	TGTGCCAGCAGTTCCCCCGGGACAGGGTCCCACGAGCAGTACTTC	CASSSPGTGSHEQYF
TRBV16	NA	TRBJ1-5	NA	TGTGCCAGCAGCCCGACGGCTAATAGCAATCAGCCCCAGCATTTT	CASSPTANSNQPQHF
TRBV19	NA	TRBJ1-5	TRBD1	TGTGCCAGTAGTCCCACGGGACAGGGGGGTCAGCCCCAGCATTTT	CASSPTGQGGQPQHF
TRBV27	NA	TRBJ1-1	NA	TGTGCCAGCAGTTCTCCCAAGCGGGGACCGAACACTGAAGCTTTCTTT	CASSSPKRGPNTEAFF
TRBV13	once	TRBJ1-5	NA	TGTGCCAGCAGCTTAGGCGGGGGCGGCAATCAGCCCCAGCATTTT	CASSLGGGGNQPQHF
TRBV7-2	NA	TRBJ1-6	NA	TGTGCCAGCAGCTCACAGGGTGGTTATTCACCCCTCCACTTT	CASSSQGGYSPLHF
TRBV28	NA	TRBJ1-2	NA	TGTGCCAGCAGTCTGGTAAACTATGGCTACACCTTC	CASSLVNYGYTF
TRBV28	NA	TRBJ1-1	NA	TGTGCCAGCAGTTTAGCTGGGATTACTGAAGCTTTCTTT	CASSLAGITEAFF
TRBV5-6	once	TRBJ2-2	TRBD2	TGTGCCAGCAGCCCCACTAGCGGGAGATCCCCCGTTGACACCGGGGAGCTGTTTTTT	CASSPTSGRSPVDTGELFF
TRBV18	few	TRBJ2-1	NA	TGTGCCAGCTCACAAGGGACTGGGGATCTCAATGAGCAGTTCTTC	CASSQGTGDLNEQFF
TRBV27	once	TRBJ2-2	TRBD1	TGTGCCAGCAGTTTATCTTGGGGGACAGGGATCACCGGGGAGCTGTTTTTT	CASSLSWGTGITGELFF
TRBV11-3	NA	TRBJ2-2	NA	TGTGCCAGCAGTTCTCGGGGGCCGGACACCGGGGAGCTGTTTTTT	CASSSRGPDTGELFF
TRBV9	NA	TRBJ2-3	TRBD2	TGTGCCAGCACCGCCCTTTGGGCTAGCGGGACCCGGGATACGCAGTATTTT	CASTALWASGTRDTQYF
TRBV9	NA	TRBJ2-7	TRBD2	TGTGCCAGCAGCGGCGGACTAGCGGAAGCCTACGAGCAGTACTTC	CASSGGLAEAYEQYF
TRBV5-1	many	TRBJ2-5	TRBD1	TGCGCCAGCAGCCCAGGCGAAGGGGGCTGGGAGACCCAGTACTTC	CASSPGEGGWETQYF